The TCR beta chain described here comes from a study of blood T cell repertoires in COVID-19. As for the study in general: Samples representing acute and convalescent COVID-19 were sourced from the United States, Italy and Spain. PBMCs, B-cell-depleted T cells, or T cells were the source of the cDNA or gDNA that made up the material.

Authors' analysis steps: From reference gene primer amplification, estimates of nucleated cell counts were derived. Generated by immunoSEQ multiplex PCR, the TCRdb table keeps only in-frame clones and is missing some. V and J calls and clone size come straight from that table; D and trimming were deduced from the DNA. The sample lists approximately 360,000 clones; roughly four fifths were seen once. CDR3 length equals 15 residues. V shed 2 bases, J shed 3 bases, and the junction held 6 bases outside the gene matches. Germline V lookup: CDR1 MDHEN, CDR2 SYDVKM. This clone was seen once. Each recovered donor of Cohort 3 presented with two negative PCRs, clearance, or symptom resolution.

This TCR was recovered from a woman between 50 and 59 years old who had recovered from COVID-19. This chain joins TRBV28 and TRBJ2-7, with 8 bases lining up with TRBD2. Sequencing was done on a sample of PBMCs or T cells enriched from blood (not recorded which). In DNA form, the CDR3 reads TGTGCCAGCAGTTTAAGCCTAGCGGGCAACTACGAGCAGTACTTC. Amino acid sequence: CASSLSLAGNYEQYF.